Detailed here is one TCR beta chain. A much larger clone sits a single nucleotide away, making a read error possible. There are 12 residues in the CDR3. Germline CDR1 and CDR2: KGHSH and LQKENI. This record belongs to a study of T cells in Graves' hyperthyroidism and ophthalmopathy. The investigators amplified TCR beta CDR3 regions from RNA transcripts. TCR CDR3 regions were first amplified by RT-PCR with HTBI primers. MiXCR, run by TCRdb on the multiplex PCR reads, gives a single entry per CDR3 protein. This table has approximately 530,000 distinct CDR3 sequences, around 20% appearing once. The rearrangement joins TRBV18 to TRBJ1-1, with unresolved D. Sequenced: blood. This sequence originates from a man aged 40-49 years with Graves' ophthalmopathy. CDR3 sequence: CASSPPNTEALF. CDR3 DNA: TGTGCCAGCTCACCACCAAACACTGAAGCTCTCTTT. The variable domain in full, with the rest retrieved from reference TRBV18 and TRBJ1-1, is NAGVMQNPRHLVRRRGQEARLRCSPMKGHSHVYWYRQLPEEGLKFMVYLQKENIIDESGMPKERFSAEFPKEGPSILRIQQVVRGDSAAYFCASSPPNTEALFGQGTRLTVV.